This TCR beta chain was profiled in a study of cytomegalovirus exposure and HLA in healthy donors. The PCR employed 60 Vbeta primers together with 13 Jbeta primers. Repertoires were generated with immunoSEQ multiplex PCR, while TCRdb's copy carries only in-frame clones and drops some. In total, the table holds approximately 45,000 clones. Trimming took 7 bases from V and 8 from J; bases not matched to a gene: 5. The CDR3 totals 12 residues. The germline gives CDR1 LNHDA, CDR2 SQIVND (reference sequence). Note on this clone: The antigen remains undetermined.

Findings of the study overall: Within a later analysis, the majority of CMV-associated TCR beta chains appeared HLA-restricted. With DRB1 most and HLA-C fewest, TCR association rates differed between HLA loci in a later analysis.

The sample was PBMCs. The chain uses TRBV19 and TRBJ1-2; TRBD1 agrees at 9 bases. The TCR originated in a woman aged 40 to 50 in good health and CMV-seronegative. CDR3 loop: CASTGQGRGYTF. CDR3 nucleotides: TGTGCCAGTACGGGACAGGGCCGGGGCTACACCTTC.